A selection of T cell receptor beta chains follows, all from one sample in a study of blood T cells in healthy people across ages. TCRdb fed the 5' RACE reads into MiXCR, producing one record per CDR3 protein. The sample has 1.5 million to 2 million distinct CDR3 sequences, around half seen once. The sequencing sample was made of blood. The receptors originated from a middle-aged woman in good health. Each CDR3 is given with its conserved first and last residue. The D gene is left open where the match is weak. Rows may omit the clone size; those that give it use once, few, many or a size class.

D: .
J: TRBJ2-5
V: TRBV6-5
size: few
CDR3: CASSRTFETQYF
DNA: TGTGCCAGCAGTCGAACCTTTGAGACCCAGTACTTC

D: TRBD2
J: TRBJ2-7
V: TRBV6-2/TRBV6-3
size: .
CDR3: CASSYRTSGGPTYEQYF
DNA: TGTGCCAGCAGTTATAGGACTAGCGGGGGCCCCACCTACGAGCAGTACTTC

D: .
J: TRBJ2-3
V: TRBV4-2
size: .
CDR3: CASRRGIGDTQYF
DNA: TGTGCCAGCAGACGGGGAATAGGAGATACGCAGTATTTT

D: TRBD2
J: TRBJ2-1
V: TRBV6-2/TRBV6-3
size: few
CDR3: CASRIVAGGPGNEQFF
DNA: TGTGCCAGCAGGATAGTAGCGGGGGGGCCGGGCAATGAGCAGTTCTTC

D: .
J: TRBJ2-4
V: TRBV24-1
size: .
CDR3: CATSDPLGGAKNIQYF
DNA: TGTGCCACCAGTGATCCCCTCGGCGGAGCCAAAAACATTCAGTACTTC

D: TRBD1
J: TRBJ2-5
V: TRBV7-2
size: .
CDR3: CSSSPSRDRQETQYF
DNA: TGTTCCAGCAGCCCCTCCCGGGACAGACAAGAGACCCAGTACTTC

D: TRBD1
J: TRBJ2-5
V: TRBV6-2/TRBV6-3
size: .
CDR3: CASSHPGTGSETQYF
DNA: TGTGCCAGCAGTCACCCAGGGACAGGTAGCGAGACCCAGTACTTC

D: TRBD2
J: TRBJ2-3
V: TRBV7-2
size: .
CDR3: CASSSLPRAGGPGDAQYF
DNA: TGTGCCAGCAGCTCCCTCCCTCGGGCGGGGGGGCCAGGAGATGCGCAGTATTTT

D: .
J: TRBJ2-3
V: TRBV20-1
size: once
CDR3: CSAATQYF
DNA: TGCAGTGCAGCTACGCAGTATTTT

D: .
J: TRBJ2-1
V: TRBV9
size: .
CDR3: CASSPRQGGRGNEQFF
DNA: TGTGCCAGCAGCCCCCGCCAGGGGGGCCGGGGTAATGAGCAGTTCTTC

D: TRBD1
J: TRBJ1-2
V: TRBV29-1
size: once
CDR3: CSVEQGQGALNYGYTF
DNA: TGCAGCGTTGAACAGGGACAGGGAGCTCTTAACTATGGCTACACCTTC

D: .
J: TRBJ2-7
V: TRBV20-1
size: .
CDR3: CSAPGLSSYEQYF
DNA: TGCAGTGCTCCGGGCCTAAGCTCCTACGAGCAGTACTTC

D: .
J: TRBJ2-5
V: TRBV7-2
size: .
CDR3: CASSLWLASEQYF
DNA: TGTGCCAGCAGCTTATGGCTAGCGAGTGAGCAGTACTTC

D: TRBD1
J: TRBJ1-2
V: TRBV20-1
size: .
CDR3: CSAIGVRDRGGGYTF
DNA: TGCAGTGCTATCGGGGTCCGAGACAGGGGTGGGGGCTACACCTTC

D: .
J: TRBJ2-3
V: TRBV6-5
size: few
CDR3: CASLNLLGDTQYF
DNA: TGTGCCAGCCTTAACCTCCTGGGGGATACGCAGTATTTT

D: TRBD1
J: TRBJ1-6
V: TRBV11-2
size: .
CDR3: CATSFVLSGTGGNSPLHF
DNA: TGTGCCACCAGCTTTGTTTTATCCGGGACAGGCGGAAATTCACCCCTCCACTTT

D: .
J: TRBJ1-4
V: TRBV7-9
size: few
CDR3: CASRSGTSDEKLFF
DNA: TGTGCCAGCAGATCCGGGACAAGCGATGAAAAACTGTTTTTT

D: .
J: TRBJ1-2
V: TRBV5-1
size: few
CDR3: CASSPQRQNYGYTF
DNA: TGCGCCAGCAGCCCCCAAAGACAGAACTATGGCTACACCTTC

D: .
J: TRBJ2-7
V: TRBV20-1
size: few
CDR3: CSARGGHSYEQYF
DNA: TGCAGTGCTAGGGGGGGGCACTCCTACGAGCAGTACTTC

D: TRBD2
J: TRBJ2-3
V: TRBV20-1
size: few
CDR3: CSATGTSAWDTQYF
DNA: TGCAGTGCTACCGGGACTAGCGCGTGGGATACGCAGTATTTT

D: .
J: TRBJ1-4
V: TRBV15
size: once
CDR3: CATSRVNEKLFF
DNA: TGTGCCACCAGCAGAGTAAATGAAAAACTGTTTTTT

D: .
J: TRBJ1-1
V: TRBV29-1
size: .
CDR3: CSVVLRMNTEAFF
DNA: TGCAGCGTTGTTCTCCGGATGAACACTGAAGCTTTCTTT

D: .
J: TRBJ1-2
V: TRBV13
size: .
CDR3: CASSLGRLPRANYGYTF
DNA: TGTGCCAGCAGCTTAGGCCGTCTCCCGAGAGCTAACTATGGCTACACCTTC

D: .
J: TRBJ2-5
V: TRBV7-2
size: few
CDR3: CASSLAVQGGTETQYF
DNA: TGTGCCAGCAGCTTAGCGGTGCAGGGGGGAACGGAGACCCAGTACTTC

D: TRBD1
J: TRBJ2-7
V: TRBV27
size: few
CDR3: CASSKGQYYEQYF
DNA: TGTGCCAGCAGTAAGGGACAGTACTACGAGCAGTACTTC

D: TRBD1
J: TRBJ2-5
V: TRBV11-3
size: .
CDR3: CASSSGTGQGETQYF
DNA: TGTGCCAGCAGCTCCGGGACAGGGCAAGGAGAGACCCAGTACTTC

D: .
J: TRBJ2-1
V: TRBV7-6
size: once
CDR3: CASSLGTQPLNEQFF
DNA: TGTGCCAGCAGCTTAGGGACACAGCCCCTCAATGAGCAGTTCTTC

D: .
J: TRBJ1-2
V: TRBV25-1
size: few
CDR3: CASSEPHMDDYTF
DNA: TGTGCCAGCAGTGAACCCCACATGGACGACTACACCTTC

D: TRBD2
J: TRBJ2-1
V: TRBV10-3
size: .
CDR3: CATTGLADNEQFF
DNA: TGTGCCACCACGGGACTAGCGGACAATGAGCAGTTCTTC

D: .
J: TRBJ2-1
V: TRBV15
size: .
CDR3: CATSRGGSPNEQFF
DNA: TGTGCCACCAGCAGAGGCGGTAGCCCCAATGAGCAGTTCTTC

D: TRBD2
J: TRBJ2-5
V: TRBV3-1
size: .
CDR3: CASTRLAGTVETQYF
DNA: TGTGCCAGCACTCGACTAGCGGGGACAGTGGAGACCCAGTACTTC

D: .
J: TRBJ1-2
V: TRBV12-3/TRBV12-4
size: many
CDR3: CASSSGGLYGYTF
DNA: TGTGCCAGCAGTTCCGGGGGTCTCTATGGCTACACCTTC

D: .
J: TRBJ1-2
V: TRBV5-6
size: .
CDR3: CAGSLEGINYGYTF
DNA: TGTGCCGGCAGCTTGGAAGGGATTAACTATGGCTACACCTTC

D: .
J: TRBJ2-5
V: TRBV7-9
size: .
CDR3: CASSPNIQGETQYF
DNA: TGTGCCAGCAGCCCAAACATACAGGGAGAGACCCAGTACTTC

D: TRBD2
J: TRBJ2-7
V: TRBV20-1
size: few
CDR3: CSARAPGGILYEQYF
DNA: TGCAGTGCTAGAGCTCCGGGGGGTATCCTCTACGAGCAGTACTTC

D: .
J: TRBJ1-1
V: TRBV28
size: .
CDR3: CASKRGVNTEAFF
DNA: TGTGCCAGCAAACGAGGGGTGAACACTGAAGCTTTCTTT

D: .
J: TRBJ2-1
V: TRBV5-1
size: few
CDR3: CASSLGGGRPYNEQFF
DNA: TGCGCCAGCAGCTTGGGTGGGGGGCGCCCCTACAATGAGCAGTTCTTC

D: .
J: TRBJ2-3
V: TRBV6-2/TRBV6-3
size: few
CDR3: CASRIKDTQYF
DNA: TGTGCCAGCAGAATAAAAGATACGCAGTATTTT

D: TRBD1
J: TRBJ1-4
V: TRBV7-9
size: .
CDR3: CASSSQTGGSEKLFF
DNA: TGTGCCAGCAGTTCACAGACAGGGGGGTCTGAAAAACTGTTTTTT

D: .
J: TRBJ2-5
V: TRBV4-3
size: few
CDR3: CASSQLRGPKGETQYF
DNA: TGCGCCAGCAGCCAACTACGGGGCCCCAAGGGAGAGACCCAGTACTTC

D: .
J: TRBJ2-3
V: TRBV18
size: once
CDR3: CASSPQGRQDTQYF
DNA: TGTGCCAGCTCACCACAGGGTCGTCAAGATACGCAGTATTTT

D: .
J: TRBJ1-2
V: TRBV24-1
size: .
CDR3: CATSDGGRVYGYTF
DNA: TGTGCCACCAGTGACGGGGGGCGCGTCTATGGCTACACCTTC